This T cell receptor beta chain was sequenced in a study of T-cell reconstitution after alpha-beta-depleted transplantation in children. Study results and caveats: Day-60 TCRbeta diversity that was high in some patients was derived from surviving recipient T cells and thymic progenitors. At the one-year point after transplant, T-cell counts and TCRbeta diversity were found to come mostly from T cells that had been newly produced. About two months after transplant, alpha-beta T cells reportedly came from several hundred expanded graft clones.

On this clonotype: As yet, its antigen is unknown.

This CDR3 spans 14 amino acids. Germline loops: CDR1 LGHNA, CDR2 YSLEER. V was cut by 1 base and J by 4 bases, with 10 bases left in between. Unique molecular identifiers were incorporated when the TCRbeta library was constructed. One entry per CDR3 protein results from TCRdb running MiXCR on the PCR reads. Of some 260,000 distinct CDR3 sequences in the sample, about 24% were seen once. Sequenced here: PBMCs, mostly from graft donor cells, sampled 360 days after TCRalphabeta/CD19-depleted stem cell transplant. This chain joins TRBV4-3 and TRBJ1-2, with D possibly matching TRBD1 (5 bases). The sequence was obtained from a female patient between 2 and 15 years old who had a stem cell transplant for congenital amegakaryocytic thrombocytopenia, so the T cells may come from the graft donor. This CDR3 reads CASSQGTQGYGYTF. Written as DNA, the CDR3 is TGCGCCAGCAGCCAAGGAACGCAGGGCTATGGCTACACCTTC.